This TCR beta chain appears in the sequencing data of a study of memory CD4+ T cells and cytomegalovirus serostatus. Single viable CD3+CD4+CD8-CD45RO+ cells were sorted as the memory CD4+ T cells. Using immunoSEQ multiplex PCR, the repertoire was profiled, and TCRdb retains in-frame clones only, with some absent. The sample lists tens of thousands of clones, under 80% seen once, with 0.63% in the top ten. The CDR3 is 16 residues long. V lost 3 bases, J lost 7 bases, and 8 bases stayed unmatched. From germline, CDR1 is ENHRY and CDR2 SYGVKD. This receptor was obtained from an adult in good health and CMV-seronegative. Some clones in this sample may be carry-over from other donors' samples. The sample taken for sequencing was memory CD4+ T cells from blood. The V gene is TRBV10-3, the J gene TRBJ2-1; 11 bases align to TRBD2. Here the CDR3 reads CAISDVSGGAYNEQFF. The DNA of the CDR3 is TGTGCCATCAGTGATGTTAGCGGGGGGGCTTATAATGAGCAGTTCTTC.